This TCR beta chain was captured in a study of shared clonotypes between healthy human individuals. Positive CCR7 selection of CD45RO-negative cells yielded the naive CD8 cells, and terminally differentiated effector memory CD45RA+ cells were excluded. Trimming shortened V by 5 bases and J by 1 base, and 11 bases separated the two germline ends. CDR1 is MDHEN and CDR2 is SYDVKM in the germline V gene. There are 14 residues in the CDR3. General study points: Investigators expected sequencing depth to affect clonotype sharing among donors. Shared clonotypes across all four donors exceeded non-shared ones in generation probability. Richness estimates generally favored naive over memory subsets.

TCRdb keeps only in-frame clones here, not all; method: immunoSEQ multiplex PCR. The sample has around 1,900,000 clones, around 93% seen once; the top ten hold roughly 1.7%. As for this clone: Antigen unknown.

This receptor was obtained from a man between 18 and 29 years old in good health. Some clones in this sample may be carry-over from other donors' samples. This sequence joins TRBV28 and TRBJ1-1; D call uncertain. Sequenced: naive CD8+ T cells from PBMCs. CDR3 coding DNA: TGTGCCAGCAGTCCACATGACCCGAACACTGAAGCTTTCTTT. Translated: CASSPHDPNTEAFF.